What follows is one T cell receptor (beta chain) and its context. Its recognized antigen is unknown. The sample holds no much larger clone one base away, and base qualities are not on file. Library construction relied on the immunoSEQ multiplex PCR assay. For the multiplex PCR, a mixture combining 60 forward primers for TCR Vbeta segments and 13 reverse primers for TCR Jbeta segments was used. The CDR3 region of rearranged TCR beta genes was amplified from genomic DNA by a multiplex PCR assay. The amplified TCR beta libraries were sequenced on the Illumina HiSeq System as 87-base-pair reads. Per the authors' processing: Across the 640 or so repertoires, a later analysis counted approximately 75 million unique TCR beta chains, approximately 10 million of which were shared by at least two donors. Raw reads were error-corrected and collapsed into unique sequences with a nearest-neighbor algorithm that merged closely related sequences to remove PCR and sequencing errors. CDR3 sequences were aligned to IMGT reference sequences to assign V, D and J gene segments. For a sequence to be retained, a match of at least six nucleotides to both a V gene segment and a J gene segment was required. Rearrangements were called productive when the CDR3 lacked stop codons and stayed in frame with V and J; all others were non-productive. CDR3 was defined according to IMGT convention as the region running from the second conserved V-encoded cysteine to the conserved J-encoded phenylalanine. Sequences without an unambiguous match to a single V gene segment were excluded from the earlier analysis of 587 of the donors. In an earlier analysis of approximately 610 of the donors, V segments were called functional above 56.7% productive rearrangements and were called segregating when the between-donor standard deviation exceeded 5%. A statistical classification framework was developed to diagnose cytomegalovirus status using the catalog of TCR beta chain sequences. In a later analysis, TCR nucleotide sequences were compared against IMGT/GENE-DB human TR gene sequences so that V and J genes could be assigned. The TCRdist pipeline was used in a later analysis to assign CDR3 sequences and most-parsimonious VDJ recombination scenarios. In a later analysis, each TCR beta chain was defined by its CDR3 amino acid sequence together with its V-gene family, and reads lacking a unique V-gene family were excluded. A later analysis removed 450 to 600 highly shared, low-generation-probability nucleotide sequences to deal with suspected cross-contamination and a sequencing artifact. In a later analysis, a clonal expansion index for each public chain was calculated from normalized within-repertoire ranks of inferred template counts. A later analysis computed generation probabilities with a VDJ recombination model fitted to out-of-frame rearrangements, and checked the results against IGoR. In a later analysis, hypergeometric tests were used to score TCR-TCR, TCR-HLA and TCR-CMV co-occurrence, with a repertoire-size bias correction applied to TCR pairs. A later analysis estimated false discovery rates by permuting HLA or CMV assignments 20 times. In a later analysis, co-occurring TCRs were grouped with DBSCAN, and TCRdist sequence similarity was added when clustering was performed within HLA-allele-positive subsets. For co-occurrence clustering, repertoires with fewer than 30,000 or more than 120,000 public chains were excluded, along with 4 to 6 repertoires with anomalous nucleotide sharing. TCRdb holds this immuneACCESS table with in-frame rearrangements only. Some clones are missing; in checked studies, unresolved V genes explain under half, and the rest has no known cause. V and J calls and clone size are those listed in that table; D and trimming were worked out from the DNA. For this sample the table gives about 140,000 clones, of which approximately 82% were detected only once. The top ten clones comprise roughly 9.7% of the sample.

The sample comes from a study of cytomegalovirus exposure and HLA in healthy donors (TCRdb year 2017). Turning to the overall study: An earlier analysis of several hundred of the donors reported under 300 Gb of sequence data and 95 million to 130 million unique TCR beta sequences obtained from roughly 170 million T cells. Roughly 290 gigabases of sequencing data and 91 million or so unique TCR sequences made up an early release that covered approximately 650 HLA-typed donors. Among the roughly 390 genotyped donors, about 85% belonged to the genetic ancestry cluster associated with self-reported Caucasian donors. The aim of the study was to test whether cataloging public T cell receptors could identify signatures of past pathogen exposure. The study used immunosequencing to profile the T cell repertoires of several hundred subjects and linked those repertoires to cytomegalovirus serostatus. In addition to the first cohort of about 650 subjects, a separate validation cohort of 130 or so different subjects was used. To predict cytomegalovirus infection status, the study brought together high-throughput TCR immunosequencing, statistical association of individual TCRs with disease status, and machine learning. A later analysis re-analyzed previously published TCR beta repertoires from 666 donors and added high-resolution HLA genotyping to study TCR occurrence patterns. In the later analysis, no new phenotypic data were used to find candidate immune exposures; instead, reliance was placed on TCR beta sequences and their occurrence across donors. To decide whether each TCR beta V gene segment behaved as functional or pseudogenic, an earlier analysis of some 580 of the donors relied on high-throughput TCR beta sequencing. Alongside the repertoire data, information on donor age, sex, ethnicity and CMV serostatus was compiled. A later genetic analysis took genome-wide SNP genotypes for about three fifths of the 666 donors and used that subset as a discovery cohort. Every repertoire in the discovery cohort had been generated on one and the same sequencing platform. HLA typing covered class I and class II loci at four-digit resolution. Typing coverage differed by locus: A, B, C, DRB1 and DQB1 were typed in roughly 620-640 donors, DQA1 in about 500, DPA1 in nearly 610, and DPB1 in 400 to 480. About five DR-DQ haplotypes were handled as single units for association and clustering because linkage in the cohort was strong. Across some 400 genotyped donors of the cohort, an average of approximately 200,000 unique TCR beta nucleotide sequences per donor were sequenced, and 15% to 20% of those sequences were non-productive.

From the cysteine up to the phenylalanine, the CDR3 has a length of 13 residues. Only the CDR3 region is kept as DNA, spanning 39 bases read in frame from base 1. The germline V gene supplies CDR1 MGHDK and CDR2 SYGVNS. A distance of 13 bases separates the germline ends of V and J, which lose 4 bases and 7 bases respectively. The cohort consisted of approximately 670 healthy bone marrow donors. Cohort members were all nominally healthy when sampled, although unrecorded immune exposures were likely present. The donor tested CMV seropositive, placing the donor among the 250 to 300 seropositive members of the cohort. A peripheral blood sample was provided by each donor, and peripheral blood mononuclear cells were used for TCR beta sequencing. The Qiagen DNeasy Blood Extraction Kit was used to extract genomic DNA from the blood cell samples. The paper as a whole reports these results and caveats: According to a later genetic analysis, donors in an Asian-associated ancestry cluster had fewer N-insertions in productive TCRs than the approximately 700-donor mean. Some IMGT-functional V segments, including TRBV6-2 and TRBV6-3, could not be told apart with the 87-base-pair reads, so those segments were excluded. Compared with equally common non-associated chains, HLA-associated TCR beta chains in a later analysis were more clonally expanded and had lower generation probabilities. Over 15 rarely observed V segments, including chromosome 9 orphons, were excluded from the earlier analysis of almost 600 of the donors because counts were too low. Correlated functional status among segregating V segments might reflect linkage disequilibrium, but an unknown experimental factor could not be ruled out. Because HLA typing was unavailable for some donors at each locus, only the typed subset was used in association tests. A few of the identified cytomegalovirus-associated TCR beta chains were confirmed in vitro to be specific for cytomegalovirus antigens. The cohort was sequenced for TCR beta chains only, and without alpha or paired-chain data the features that could be detected were limited. The authors suggested that the approach could potentially be generalized to other disease states and immunological phenotypes. For the cohort, immune exposure information was limited to CMV serostatus. A further reported finding was that TCR beta sequences accurately predicted the HLA-A and HLA-B alleles for most subjects in the first cohort. In a later analysis, TCR association rates were found to vary across HLA loci, with the most associated TCRs seen for DRB1 alleles and the fewest for HLA-C alleles. The presence/absence analyses assumed that sequencing depth was roughly uniform across donors, and that assumption may not be true. Most TCR sequences were seen in very few donors, while some public TCRs were found in many individuals. A later analysis found that most CMV-associated TCR beta chains appeared HLA-restricted, with HLA associations seemingly driven largely by CMV exposure. A total of 150 to 200 TCR beta chains were listed by the study as associated with cytomegalovirus. In both the original and validation cohorts, the classifier was reported to diagnose cytomegalovirus status with high specificity and sensitivity. In a later genetic analysis, a missense DCLRE1C variant was associated with V-gene and J-gene trimming of TCR beta chains, and the association was replicated in an independent cohort. A later analysis reported that several top co-occurrence clusters appeared linked to parvovirus B19, influenza, CMV and Epstein-Barr virus. A cluster of highly shared sequence variants was judged likely to represent a technical artifact of the sequencing pipeline. A later analysis associated about 17,000 TCR beta sequences with specific HLA alleles at a false discovery rate of 0.05. In an earlier analysis of roughly 560 of the donors, most TCR beta V segments were observed in productive rearrangements about 87% or about 30% of the time, broadly matching IMGT annotations. When HLA alleles, especially DR and DQ, strongly co-occurred, attributing TCR associations to individual alleles was difficult.

This TCR derives from a woman aged 60 to 75 in good health and CMV-seropositive. Recombination joined TRBV25-1 with TRBJ1-2; the best D guess is TRBD1, with 6 bases matching. The sequenced material came from PBMCs. CDR3 reads: CASSVVGGSGYTF. The bases read TGTGCCAGCAGTGTGGTTGGGGGCAGTGGCTACACCTTC.